The 19 T cell receptor beta chains listed next were all sequenced from one sample in a study of cytomegalovirus exposure and HLA in healthy donors. TCRdb keeps only in-frame clones here, not all; method: immunoSEQ multiplex PCR. The table shows approximately 150,000 clones, with 85% to 90% occurring only once. Input material: PBMCs. The source of these receptors is a woman younger than 35 in good health and CMV-seropositive.

The rearrangement links TRBV29-1 to TRBJ2-7, with D maybe TRBD1 (6 bases). The CDR3 is made up of 14 amino acids. V was clipped by 6 bases and J by 2 bases, with 17 bases between them. From germline, CDR1 is SQVTM and CDR2 ANQGSEA. CDR3 sequence reads: CSVLRDTVTYEQYF. The CDR3 DNA reads as TGCAGCGTGCTCCGGGACACTGTTACCTACGAGCAGTACTTC.

In its sample, this clone was seen once. This chain uses TRBV21-1 with TRBJ1-2; the table's TRBD1 call for D was not verified on the DNA. TRBV21-1 is reported as a pseudogene. The CDR3 runs to 12 residues. DNA for the CDR3: TGTGCCAGCAGCGCTCACAGGGGTGGCTACACCTTC. Residues: CASSAHRGGYTF.

The CDR3: CATSRDTPGAYEQYF. Written as DNA, the CDR3 is TGTGCCACCAGCAGAGATACCCCCGGGGCCTACGAGCAGTACTTC. The chain has TRBV15 and TRBJ2-7; D perhaps matches TRBD2 (5 bases). The germline V and J ends were trimmed by 0 bases and 2 bases, with 11 bases remaining between them. Germline CDR1 LNHNV, CDR2 YYDKDF (reference sequence). This CDR3 comprises 15 residues. Full variable domain (outside the CDR3, taken from reference TRBV15 and TRBJ2-7): DAMVIQNPRYQVTQFGKPVTLSCSQTLNHNVMYWYQQKSSQAPKLLFHYYDKDFNNEADTPDNFQSRRPNTSFCFLDIRSPGLGDTAMYLCATSRDTPGAYEQYFGPGTRLTVT.

V usage is TRBV27 and J usage is TRBJ2-2; 15 positions agree with TRBD2. Germline V CDR1 and CDR2: MNHEY, SMNVEV (reference sequence). The CDR3 length is 19 residues. The V segment lost 5 bases and the J segment 4 bases; nucleotides outside the gene matches: 11. CDR3 bases: TGTGCCAGCAGTCCACTCGGACTAGCGGGAGGGCCTATCACCGGGGAGCTGTTTTTT. Translating gives CASSPLGLAGGPITGELFF.

The rearrangement links TRBV7-9 to TRBJ1-2; a weak D match, TRBD1 (6 bases). Trimming left V 2 bases short and J 1 base short, with 8 bases between. Germline V CDR1 and CDR2: SEHNR, FQNEAQ (reference sequence). This CDR3 has 14 residues. CDR3 sequence: CASSLTGNNYGYTF. The CDR3 DNA sequence: TGTGCCAGCAGCTTAACAGGGAATAACTATGGCTACACCTTC. Using reference TRBV7-9 and TRBJ1-2 for the parts outside the CDR3, the full variable domain is DTGVSQNPRHKITKRGQNVTFRCDPISEHNRLYWYRQTLGQGPEFLTYFQNEAQLEKSRLLSDRFSAERPKGSFSTLEIQRTEQGDSAMYLCASSLTGNNYGYTFGSGTRLTVV.

CDR3 nucleotides: TGCGCCAGCAGCCGGACAGGGATTGCCTACGAGCAGTACTTC. It encodes CASSRTGIAYEQYF. The chain is built from TRBV5-1 and TRBJ2-7; 8 bases are a match to TRBD1. With 4 bases clipped from V and 2 bases from J, the junction kept 5 bases outside the gene matches. The CDR3 is 14 amino acids. Per germline, CDR1 SGHRS and CDR2 YFSETQ.

The V call is TRBV7-6, the J call TRBJ2-5, with 9 bases identical to TRBD2. The germline V gene has CDR1 SGHVS and CDR2 FNYEAQ. The ends lost 1 base at V and 2 bases at J; junction bases unmatched: 5. This CDR3 comprises 16 residues. CDR3 residues: CASSLVFAGGQETQYF. CDR3 DNA: TGTGCCAGCAGCTTAGTCTTCGCGGGAGGGCAAGAGACCCAGTACTTC.

The rearrangement links TRBV5-1 to TRBJ2-1, with 7 bases identical to TRBD2. CDR1 and CDR2 from the germline V gene are SGHRS and YFSETQ. The CDR3 length is 14 residues. Unmatched junction bases numbered 14, after V lost 3 bases and J lost 14 bases. CDR3 sequence: CASSSSTGVGGEFF. The CDR3 DNA is TGCGCCAGCAGCTCATCAACTGGGGTTGGGGGGGAGTTCTTC.

The V call is TRBV29-1, the J call TRBJ2-1; TRBD2 aligns across 15 bases. Germline V CDR1 and CDR2: SQVTM, ANQGSEA. The CDR3 runs 16 residues. J was trimmed by 5 bases and V by 4 bases; bases with no gene match: 6. The CDR3 nucleotides read TGCAGCGTTGTGGGGACTAGCGGGAGGAGAAACAATGAGCAGTTCTTC. It codes for CSVVGTSGRRNNEQFF.

This clone was counted once. The rearrangement joins TRBV10-3 to TRBJ2-3; tentative D call: TRBD1 (5 bases). This CDR3 contains 15 residues. Trimming stripped 2 bases from V and 0 bases from J, with 9 bases between. Per germline, CDR1 ENHRY and CDR2 SYGVKD. The CDR3 bases are TGTGCCATCAGTGAGAACCAGGGAAGCACAGATACGCAGTATTTT. Amino acids: CAISENQGSTDTQYF.

V usage is TRBV27 and J usage is TRBJ2-2; a weak D match, TRBD1 (5 bases). V dropped 4 bases and J dropped 4 bases, with 13 bases sitting between them. The length of the CDR3 is 15 residues. Looked up from germline, CDR1 is MNHEY and CDR2 is SMNVEV (reference sequence). CDR3 sequence reads: CASSSGQGGTGELFF. The CDR3 bases are TGTGCCAGCAGTTCCGGCCAGGGTGGCACCGGGGAGCTGTTTTTT.

V gene TRBV29-1 combines with J gene TRBJ2-2; D is unclear. Germline V lookup: CDR1 SQVTM, CDR2 ANQGSEA. Trimming cost V 4 bases and J 5 bases, with 8 bases left between them. This CDR3 contains 12 residues. The CDR3 spells CSVVELTGELFF. CDR3 nucleotide sequence: TGCAGCGTTGTGGAGCTAACCGGGGAGCTGTTTTTT.

Only one count was recorded for this clone. The chain has TRBV29-1 and TRBJ2-5; D is possibly TRBD2 (6 bases). Germline V gene data show CDR1 as SQVTM and CDR2 as ANQGSEA. This CDR3 comprises 18 residues. The V end was cut by 2 bases, the J end by 4 bases, with 26 bases between. CDR3 loop: CSVERPRLEGGLRETQYF. The CDR3 DNA follows: TGCAGCGTTGAACGGCCCCGTCTCGAGGGTGGACTAAGAGAGACCCAGTACTTC.

The chain combines TRBV7-3 with TRBJ2-7; 8 nucleotides align to TRBD2. Germline-derived CDR1 and CDR2 are SGHTA and FQGTGA. This CDR3 spans 16 amino acids. The ends lost 5 bases at V and 0 bases at J; junction bases unmatched: 9. The CDR3 loop is CASSPSGSGGSYEQYF. As DNA, the CDR3 is TGTGCCAGCAGCCCCTCTGGGAGCGGGGGCTCCTACGAGCAGTACTTC. The complete variable domain, with remaining parts taken from reference TRBV7-3 and TRBJ2-7, reads GAGVSQTPSNKVTEKGKYVELRCDPISGHTALYWYRQSLGQGPEFLIYFQGTGAADDSGLPNDRFFAVRPEGSVSTLKIQRTERGDSAVYLCASSPSGSGGSYEQYFGPGTRLTVT.

The gene calls are TRBV7-2 and TRBJ1-1; D uncertain. CDR1 is SGHTA and CDR2 is FQGNSA in the germline V gene. Trimming pared 5 bases from V and 5 bases from J, leaving 12 bases between. The CDR3 has 13 residues. CDR3 in amino acids: CASSTDLWTEAFF. Written as DNA, the CDR3 is TGTGCCAGCAGCACTGACTTGTGGACTGAAGCTTTCTTT.

The chain links TRBV11-2 to TRBJ2-7, with TRBD2 matching 9 bases. The germline V gene encodes CDR1 SGHAT and CDR2 FQNNGV. The V and J ends lost 3 bases and 6 bases, in that order; junction bases with no gene match: 15. The CDR3 is 17 residues long. CDR3 in amino acids: CASSFDYRREGTPEQYF. CDR3 DNA sequence: TGTGCCAGCAGCTTCGATTATAGGCGGGAGGGTACCCCCGAGCAGTACTTC.

J is TRBJ2-2 and V is TRBV7-8; 10 nucleotides align to TRBD1. Germline V CDR1 and CDR2: SGHVS, FQNEAQ. J gave up 4 bases and V 5 bases, and 7 bases lay outside the gene matches. This CDR3 contains 16 residues. CDR3 amino acids: CASSRLGTGVTGELFF. The CDR3 DNA reads TGTGCCAGCAGCCGGTTAGGGACAGGGGTCACCGGGGAGCTGTTTTTT.

The chain uses TRBV2 and TRBJ2-2; D possibly corresponds to TRBD1 (5 bases). Germline-derived CDR1 and CDR2 are SNHLY and FYNNEI. The CDR3 has 14 amino acids. V was clipped by 5 bases and J by 6 bases, with 13 bases between them. The CDR3 DNA reads as TGTGCCAGCAGTAGAGACCAGGGCGCCGGGGAGCTGTTTTTT. Residues: CASSRDQGAGELFF. The full variable domain, its missing parts supplied by reference TRBV2 and TRBJ2-2, is EPEVTQTPSHQVTQMGQEVILRCVPISNHLYFYWYRQILGQKVEFLVSFYNNEISEKSEIFDDQFSVERPDGSNFTLKIRSTKLEDSAMYFCASSRDQGAGELFFGEGSRLTVL.

V and J are TRBV6-1 and TRBJ2-7, with D maybe TRBD1 (5 bases). Germline loops: CDR1 MNHNS, CDR2 SASEGT. The CDR3 sequence is 13 residues long. With 4 bases removed from V and 3 bases from J, the gap between germline ends came to 10 bases. The CDR3 DNA follows: TGTGCCAGCAGTGCGACAGAAATCTACGAGCAGTACTTC. Its protein product is CASSATEIYEQYF.